The rows below give T cell receptor beta chains drawn from one sample of a study of blood T cell repertoires in COVID-19. The table came from immunoSEQ multiplex PCR; TCRdb's copy has only in-frame clones and leaves some out. The sample consists of 45,000 to 65,000 clones, about 80% of them appearing once. The source material was peripheral blood. Source of these receptors: a man aged 60 to 75 with acute or convalescent COVID-19. CDR3s include the opening cysteine and the closing phenylalanine or tryptophan. D genes are given only for firm matches. Clone size is given for some rows only: seen once, a few or many times, or a class if the clone is expanded.

>-|TRBV2|-|TRBJ1-2
CASADRSVYGYTF
TGTGCCAGCGCGGACAGATCGGTCTATGGCTACACCTTC
>-|TRBV5-5|-|TRBJ1-1
CASSLWWGSAEAFF
TGTGCCAGCAGCTTGTGGTGGGGCAGTGCTGAAGCTTTCTTT
>-|TRBV9|-|TRBJ1-5
CASSVGEEQPQHF
TGTGCCAGCAGCGTAGGGGAGGAACAGCCCCAGCATTTT
>TRBD2|TRBV7-6|once|TRBJ2-1
CASSAGSGDYNEQFF
TGTGCCAGCAGCGCGGGGAGCGGGGACTACAATGAGCAGTTCTTC
>TRBD1|TRBV10-3|-|TRBJ2-3
CAISESQGQGSLDTQYF
TGTGCCATCAGTGAGTCTCAGGGACAGGGGTCGTTAGATACGCAGTATTTT
>-|TRBV9|-|TRBJ2-1
CASTNPNEGEQFF
TGTGCCAGCACCAATCCTAATGAGGGTGAGCAGTTCTTC
>TRBD2|TRBV5-6|-|TRBJ2-3
CASSNWGLAGEQDTQYF
TGTGCCAGCAGCAACTGGGGACTAGCGGGGGAACAAGATACGCAGTATTTT
>TRBD1|TRBV29-1|-|TRBJ2-7
CSVLTGGSYEQYF
TGCAGCGTCCTGACAGGGGGCTCCTACGAGCAGTACTTC
>TRBD1|TRBV5-1|-|TRBJ1-2
CASSSGQGSSAYTF
TGCGCCAGCAGCTCTGGACAGGGGAGCTCTGCCTACACCTTC
>-|TRBV5-4|-|TRBJ2-6
CASSFYFPGANVLTF
TGTGCCAGCAGCTTCTACTTCCCCGGGGCCAACGTCCTGACTTTC
>TRBD1|TRBV11-2|-|TRBJ1-2
CASSSMTGPHYGYTF
TGTGCCAGCAGCTCTATGACAGGGCCCCACTATGGCTACACCTTC
>-|TRBV24-1|-|TRBJ1-1
CATSSDSGADEAFF
TGTGCCACCAGTAGTGATTCTGGGGCGGATGAAGCTTTCTTT
>TRBD1|TRBV7-9|-|TRBJ2-3
CASSPGQGRDTQYF
TGTGCCAGCAGCCCGGGACAGGGGCGGGATACGCAGTATTTT
>TRBD1|TRBV2|-|TRBJ1-5
CASSTGPVGSNQPQHF
TGTGCCAGTTCGACAGGGCCTGTCGGCAGCAATCAGCCCCAGCATTTT
>-|TRBV10-3|-|TRBJ1-6
CAVKEGLNSPLHF
TGTGCCGTCAAGGAGGGGTTGAATTCACCCCTCCACTTT
>-|TRBV28|-|TRBJ2-7
CASSLASLTYEQYF
TGTGCCAGCAGTTTAGCTAGCCTAACCTACGAGCAGTACTTC
>-|TRBV9|-|TRBJ1-2
CASSSRGGSVQGSPGYTF
TGTGCCAGCAGCTCGAGAGGGGGAAGTGTCCAGGGTTCCCCTGGCTACACCTTC
>-|TRBV6-5|-|TRBJ1-1
CASSYPGGNPEAFF
TGTGCCAGCAGTTACCCGGGAGGGAACCCAGAAGCTTTCTTT
>TRBD1|TRBV10-3|-|TRBJ2-7
CAISTGGPYEQYF
TGTGCCATCAGTACAGGGGGCCCCTACGAGCAGTACTTC
>-|TRBV18|-|TRBJ2-1
CASSPYDNKFYNEQFF
TGTGCCAGCTCACCGTACGACAACAAGTTCTACAATGAGCAGTTCTTC
>-|TRBV6-5|-|TRBJ1-2
CASRSAGFYGYTF
TGTGCCAGCAGGTCTGCAGGGTTCTATGGCTACACCTTC
>TRBD2|TRBV19|-|TRBJ2-1
CASSIEGRVYNEQFF
TGTGCCAGTAGTATCGAGGGGAGGGTCTACAATGAGCAGTTCTTC
>-|TRBV4-1|once|TRBJ1-5
CASSQEGQSQHF
TGCGCCAGCAGCCAAGAGGGCCAGTCACAGCATTTT
>TRBD1|TRBV27|-|TRBJ1-6
CASSSFLRGLNSPLHF
TGTGCCAGCAGTTCTTTTCTCAGGGGGCTCAATTCACCCCTCCACTTT
>-|TRBV7-2|-|TRBJ1-1
CASSATGTSTEAFF
TGTGCCAGCAGCGCCACTGGGACTTCCACTGAAGCTTTCTTT
>-|TRBV5-4|once|TRBJ1-1
CASSFRENTEAFF
TGTGCCAGCAGCTTCCGGGAGAACACTGAAGCTTTCTTT
>-|TRBV12-5|-|TRBJ2-7
CASGPPTVLDVEQYF
TGTGCTAGTGGCCCTCCGACAGTCCTCGATGTCGAGCAGTACTTC
>TRBD1|TRBV7-9|-|TRBJ2-2
CASSAGGAGELFF
TGTGCCAGCAGCGCAGGGGGAGCCGGGGAGCTGTTTTTT
>-|TRBV11-2|-|TRBJ2-3
CASSPQPGSTDTQYF
TGTGCCAGCAGCCCTCAACCCGGGAGCACAGATACGCAGTATTTT
>-|TRBV30|once|TRBJ1-1
CAWSVIRGTEAFF
TGTGCCTGGAGTGTAATAAGGGGAACTGAAGCTTTCTTT
>-|TRBV6-5|-|TRBJ1-5
CASRRVDQPQHF
TGTGCCAGCAGGAGGGTGGATCAGCCCCAGCATTTT
>-|TRBV21-1|-|TRBJ2-5
CARSGTGQETQYF
TGTGCCAGATCCGGGACAGGCCAAGAGACCCAGTACTTC
>-|TRBV7-3|-|TRBJ1-2
CASSPGLGYGYTF
TGTGCCAGCAGCCCTGGACTGGGCTATGGCTACACCTTC
>TRBD1|TRBV19|-|TRBJ1-2
CATSTGGYSYTF
TGTGCCACTTCGACAGGGGGGTATAGCTACACCTTC
>TRBD1|TRBV6-5|-|TRBJ2-1
CASSYDRGNEQFF
TGTGCCAGCAGTTATGACAGGGGCAATGAGCAGTTCTTC
>-|TRBV19|-|TRBJ1-3
CATEGGISSGNTIYF
TGTGCCACCGAAGGGGGAATAAGTTCTGGAAACACCATATATTTT
>-|TRBV24-1|-|TRBJ1-2
CASSVGLWYGYTF
TGTGCCTCCAGCGTGGGGCTTTGGTATGGCTACACCTTC
>-|TRBV11-3|-|TRBJ2-7
CASSRGTRGEQYF
TGTGCCAGCAGCCGTGGTACACGGGGGGAGCAGTACTTC
>-|TRBV27|-|TRBJ2-3
CASSLRGLHTQYF
TGTGCCAGCAGTTTGCGGGGCCTCCATACGCAGTATTTT
>TRBD1|TRBV2|-|TRBJ1-1
CASSQYRGSTEAFF
TGTGCCAGCAGTCAATACAGGGGGAGCACTGAAGCTTTCTTT
>TRBD1|TRBV18|-|TRBJ1-1
CASSPGGGQEAFF
TGTGCCAGCTCACCCGGAGGGGGACAGGAAGCTTTCTTT
>-|TRBV6-1|-|TRBJ2-5
CASSEVERGTQYF
TGTGCCAGCAGTGAAGTTGAAAGAGGGACCCAGTACTTC
>-|TRBV18|-|TRBJ1-2
CASSAAEIPNYGYTF
TGTGCCAGCTCAGCCGCGGAGATCCCTAACTATGGCTACACCTTC
>-|TRBV5-1|-|TRBJ1-1
CASGAEGAEAFF
TGCGCCAGCGGGGCCGAAGGGGCTGAAGCTTTCTTT
>TRBD1|TRBV7-2|-|TRBJ1-6
CASSSPDRGPDNSPLHF
TGTGCCAGCAGCTCTCCTGACAGGGGGCCTGATAATTCACCCCTCCACTTT
>-|TRBV11-1|-|TRBJ1-1
CASSLQGNTEAFF
TGTGCCAGCAGCTTACAGGGGAACACTGAAGCTTTCTTT
>-|TRBV5-4|-|TRBJ1-3
CASSLVGGPENF
TGTGCCAGCAGCTTGGTCGGGGGACCCGAAAATTTT
>-|TRBV10-1|few|TRBJ1-5
CASTCRGGQPQHF
TGCGCCAGCACCTGCCGAGGAGGTCAGCCCCAGCATTTT
>TRBD1|TRBV27|few|TRBJ2-5
CASSLQGEETQYF
TGTGCCAGCAGTCTACAGGGGGAAGAGACCCAGTACTTC
>-|TRBV5-6|-|TRBJ1-4
CASSLVEGRAQREKLFF
TGTGCCAGCAGCTTGGTGGAGGGCCGAGCCCAACGGGAAAAACTGTTTTTT
>-|TRBV9|-|TRBJ2-1
CASSDPGRDQQFF
TGTGCCAGCAGCGACCCCGGGCGGGACCAGCAGTTCTTC
>TRBD1|TRBV7-2|-|TRBJ2-5
CASSSQGALRETQYF
TGTGCCAGCAGCTCACAGGGGGCCCTCCGGGAGACCCAGTACTTC
>TRBD2|TRBV24-1|-|TRBJ2-1
CATSDRAGGHRNEQFF
TGTGCCACCAGTGATCGGGCGGGGGGGCATCGAAATGAGCAGTTCTTC
>-|TRBV30|few|TRBJ1-2
CAWSGAPGRGNYGYTF
TGTGCCTGGAGTGGGGCACCGGGCAGGGGAAACTATGGCTACACCTTC
>-|TRBV15|-|TRBJ2-1
CATSKGGLSSYNEQFF
TGTGCCACCAGCAAAGGCGGACTTAGCTCCTACAATGAGCAGTTCTTC
>-|TRBV7-2|-|TRBJ2-4
CASSLRRGGDIQYF
TGTGCCAGCAGCTTACGGAGGGGGGGTGACATTCAGTACTTC
>TRBD1|TRBV5-1|-|TRBJ1-6
CASSSGQGNSPLHF
TGCGCCAGCAGCTCGGGACAGGGGAATTCACCCCTCCACTTT
>TRBD2|TRBV10-3|medium-sized|TRBJ2-7
CAISEPGRDEQYF
TGTGCCATCAGTGAGCCGGGGAGGGACGAGCAGTACTTC
>-|TRBV9|once|TRBJ2-3
CASSVGGAVPDTQYF
TGTGCCAGCAGCGTGGGGGGGGCCGTCCCAGATACGCAGTATTTT
>-|TRBV7-2|-|TRBJ2-7
CASSLLSSRSSEQYF
TGTGCCAGCAGCTTGCTGTCGTCTAGGTCGAGCGAGCAGTACTTC